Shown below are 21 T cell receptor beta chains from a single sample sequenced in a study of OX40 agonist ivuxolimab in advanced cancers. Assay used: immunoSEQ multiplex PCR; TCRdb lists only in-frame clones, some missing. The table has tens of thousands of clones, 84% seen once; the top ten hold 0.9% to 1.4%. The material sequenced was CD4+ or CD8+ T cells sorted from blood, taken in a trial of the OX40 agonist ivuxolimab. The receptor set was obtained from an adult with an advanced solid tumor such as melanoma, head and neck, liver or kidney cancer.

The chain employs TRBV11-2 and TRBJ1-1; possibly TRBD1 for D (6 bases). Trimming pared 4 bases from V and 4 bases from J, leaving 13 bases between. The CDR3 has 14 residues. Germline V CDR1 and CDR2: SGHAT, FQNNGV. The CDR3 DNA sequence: TGTGCCAGCAGCTATCAGGGGCTTGTCACTGAAGCTTTCTTT. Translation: CASSYQGLVTEAFF.

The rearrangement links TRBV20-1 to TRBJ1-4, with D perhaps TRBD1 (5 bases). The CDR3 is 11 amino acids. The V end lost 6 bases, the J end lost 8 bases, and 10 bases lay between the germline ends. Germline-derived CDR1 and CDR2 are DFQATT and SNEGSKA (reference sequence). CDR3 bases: TGCAGTGCGGGGCCTGGAGAAAAACTGTTTTTT. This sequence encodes CSAGPGEKLFF.

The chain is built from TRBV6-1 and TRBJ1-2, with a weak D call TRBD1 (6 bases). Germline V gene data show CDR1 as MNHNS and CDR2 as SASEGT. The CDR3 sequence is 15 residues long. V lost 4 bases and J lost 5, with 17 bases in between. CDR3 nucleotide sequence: TGTGCCAGCAGTGTTAACTTACAGGGAGGGTATGGCTACACCTTC. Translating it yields CASSVNLQGGYGYTF.

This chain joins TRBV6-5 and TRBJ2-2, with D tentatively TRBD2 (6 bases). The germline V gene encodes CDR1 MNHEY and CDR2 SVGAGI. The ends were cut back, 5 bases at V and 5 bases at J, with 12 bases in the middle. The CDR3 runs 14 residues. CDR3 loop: CASSRDSSTGELFF. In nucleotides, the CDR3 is TGTGCCAGCAGTCGGGACTCCTCTACCGGGGAGCTGTTTTTT.

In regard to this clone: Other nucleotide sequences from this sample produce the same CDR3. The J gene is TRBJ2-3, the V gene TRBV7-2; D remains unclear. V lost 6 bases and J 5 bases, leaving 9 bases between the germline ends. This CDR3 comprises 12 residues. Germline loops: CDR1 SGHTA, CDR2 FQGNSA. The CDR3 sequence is CASSPLGDTQYF. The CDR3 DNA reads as TGTGCCAGCAGTCCCTTGGGAGATACGCAGTATTTT.

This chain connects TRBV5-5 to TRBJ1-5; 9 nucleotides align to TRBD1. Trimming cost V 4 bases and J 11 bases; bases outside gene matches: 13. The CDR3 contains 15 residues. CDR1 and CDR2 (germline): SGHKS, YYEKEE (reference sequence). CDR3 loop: CASSRGGTGWFAQHF. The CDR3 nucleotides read TGTGCCAGCAGCCGGGGAGGGACAGGGTGGTTCGCCCAGCATTTT.

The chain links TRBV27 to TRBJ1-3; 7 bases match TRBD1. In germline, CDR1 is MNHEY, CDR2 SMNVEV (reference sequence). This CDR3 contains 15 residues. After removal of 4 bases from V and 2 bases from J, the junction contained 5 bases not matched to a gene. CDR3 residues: CASSSPGTAGNTIYF. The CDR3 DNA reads TGTGCCAGCAGTTCTCCCGGGACAGCTGGAAACACCATATATTTT.

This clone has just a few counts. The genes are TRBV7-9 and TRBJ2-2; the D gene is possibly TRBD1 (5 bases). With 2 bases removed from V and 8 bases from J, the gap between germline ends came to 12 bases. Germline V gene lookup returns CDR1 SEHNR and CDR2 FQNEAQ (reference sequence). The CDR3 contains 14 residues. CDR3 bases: TGTGCCAGCAGCTTAAGCAGGGTTGAGGGGGAGCTGTTTTTT. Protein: CASSLSRVEGELFF.

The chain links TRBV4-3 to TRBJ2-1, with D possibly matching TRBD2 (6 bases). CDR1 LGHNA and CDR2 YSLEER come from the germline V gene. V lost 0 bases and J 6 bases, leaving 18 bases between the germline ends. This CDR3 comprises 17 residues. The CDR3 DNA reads TGCGCCAGCAGCCAAGATTCGTATCCGGTCGGGGGCAATGAGCAGTTCTTC. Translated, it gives CASSQDSYPVGGNEQFF.

CDR3 coding DNA: TGTGCCAGTACTCGGACAGGGGGAGAGACCCAGTACTTC. Protein sequence: CASTRTGGETQYF. The chain carries TRBV19 and TRBJ2-5, with 10 bases identical to TRBD1. Losses at the gene ends were 7 bases for V and 4 bases for J; bases not matched to a gene: 3. The CDR3 loop spans 13 amino acids. Germline CDR1 reads LNHDA; CDR2 reads SQIVND (reference sequence). Complete variable domain (other parts from reference TRBV19 and TRBJ2-5): DGGITQSPKYLFRKEGQNVTLSCEQNLNHDAMYWYRQDPGQGLRLIYYSQIVNDFQKGDIAEGYSVSREKKESFPLTVTSAQKNPTAFYLCASTRTGGETQYFGPGTRLLVL.

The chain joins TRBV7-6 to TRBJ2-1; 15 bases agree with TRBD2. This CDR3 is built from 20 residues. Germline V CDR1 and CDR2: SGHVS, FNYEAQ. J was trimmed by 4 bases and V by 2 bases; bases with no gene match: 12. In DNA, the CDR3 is TGTGCCAGCAGCTTAAACCCCACCGGGACTAGCGGGGGGCCATACAATGAGCAGTTCTTC. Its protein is CASSLNPTGTSGGPYNEQFF.

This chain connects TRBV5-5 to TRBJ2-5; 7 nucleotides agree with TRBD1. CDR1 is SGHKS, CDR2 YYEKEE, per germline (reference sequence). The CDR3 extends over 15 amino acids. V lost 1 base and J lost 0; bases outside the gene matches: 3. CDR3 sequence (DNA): TGTGCCAGCAGCTTGTATGGGACAGACCAAGAGACCCAGTACTTC. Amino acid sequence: CASSLYGTDQETQYF.

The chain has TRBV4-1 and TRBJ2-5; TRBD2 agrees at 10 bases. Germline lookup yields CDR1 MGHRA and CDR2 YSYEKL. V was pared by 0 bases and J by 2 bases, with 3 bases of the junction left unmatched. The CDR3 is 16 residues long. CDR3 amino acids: CASSQEGTSVQETQYF. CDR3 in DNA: TGCGCCAGCAGCCAAGAGGGGACTAGCGTGCAAGAGACCCAGTACTTC.

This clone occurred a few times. CDR3 coding DNA: TGCGCCAGCAGTCCTACACCGGACAGATCCTACGAGCAGTACTTC. Translation: CASSPTPDRSYEQYF. This chain joins TRBV10-1 and TRBJ2-7; D might be TRBD1 (6 bases). Trimming took 5 bases from V and 1 from J, leaving 15 bases between them. The CDR3 totals 15 residues. Germline V gene sequence: CDR1 WNHNN, CDR2 SYGVQD (reference sequence).

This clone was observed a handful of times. CDR3 sequence: CASSLPHEAFF. The CDR3 DNA reads as TGTGCCAGCAGTTTACCCCACGAAGCTTTCTTT. The chain has TRBV27 and TRBJ1-1; D is undetermined. V was clipped by 2 bases and J by 8 bases, with 6 bases between them. CDR1 and CDR2 from the germline V gene are MNHEY and SMNVEV (reference sequence). The CDR3 is 11 amino acids.

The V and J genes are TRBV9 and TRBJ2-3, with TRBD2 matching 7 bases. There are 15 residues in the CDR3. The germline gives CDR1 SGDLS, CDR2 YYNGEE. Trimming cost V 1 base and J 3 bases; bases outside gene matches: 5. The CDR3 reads CASSVNGGGTDTQYF. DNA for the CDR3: TGTGCCAGCAGCGTAAACGGCGGGGGAACAGATACGCAGTATTTT.

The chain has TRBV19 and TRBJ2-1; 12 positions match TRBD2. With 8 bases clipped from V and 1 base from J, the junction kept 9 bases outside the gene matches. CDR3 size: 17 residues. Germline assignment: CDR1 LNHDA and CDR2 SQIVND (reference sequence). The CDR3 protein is CASLPSGGAISYNEQFF. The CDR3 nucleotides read TGTGCCAGTCTCCCTAGCGGGGGGGCTATATCCTACAATGAGCAGTTCTTC.

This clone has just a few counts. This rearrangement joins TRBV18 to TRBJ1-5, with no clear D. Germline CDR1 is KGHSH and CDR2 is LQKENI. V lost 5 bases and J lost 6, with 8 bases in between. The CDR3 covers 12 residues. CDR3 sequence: CASSKPGQPQHF. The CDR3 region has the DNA TGTGCCAGCTCAAAACCAGGTCAGCCCCAGCATTTT.

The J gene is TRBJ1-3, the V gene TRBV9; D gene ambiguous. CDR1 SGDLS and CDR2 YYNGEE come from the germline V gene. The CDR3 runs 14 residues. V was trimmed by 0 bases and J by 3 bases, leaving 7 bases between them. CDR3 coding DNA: TGTGCCAGCAGCGTAGCCGACTATGGAAACACCATATATTTT. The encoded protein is CASSVADYGNTIYF.

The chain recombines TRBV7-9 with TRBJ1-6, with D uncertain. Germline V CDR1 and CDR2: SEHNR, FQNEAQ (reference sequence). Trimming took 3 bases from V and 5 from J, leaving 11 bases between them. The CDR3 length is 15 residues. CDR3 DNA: TGTGCCAGCAGCTTCGGAACAGCTAATAATTCACCCCTCCACTTT. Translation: CASSFGTANNSPLHF.

The CDR3 is CASSSAPSKDTQYF. Here the CDR3 DNA reads TGTGCCAGCAGCTCCGCCCCGAGTAAAGATACGCAGTATTTT. The chain uses TRBV7-2 and TRBJ2-3; D is undetermined. The CDR3 covers 14 residues. Germline V gene sequence: CDR1 SGHTA, CDR2 FQGNSA. With 4 bases removed from V and 5 bases from J, the gap between germline ends came to 13 bases.